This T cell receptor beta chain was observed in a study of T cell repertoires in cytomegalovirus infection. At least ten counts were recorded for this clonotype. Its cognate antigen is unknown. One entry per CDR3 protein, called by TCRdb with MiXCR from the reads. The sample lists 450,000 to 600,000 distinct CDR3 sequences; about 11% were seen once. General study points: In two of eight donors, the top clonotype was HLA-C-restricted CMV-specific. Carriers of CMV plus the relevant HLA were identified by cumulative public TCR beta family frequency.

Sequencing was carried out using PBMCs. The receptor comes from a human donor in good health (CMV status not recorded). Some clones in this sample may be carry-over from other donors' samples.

CDR3 DNA: TGTGCCAGCGGGTCTGCGGGTAGCTCCTACAATGAGCAGTTCTTC. Amino acids: CASGSAGSSYNEQFF. The chain recombines TRBV19 with TRBJ2-1; a possible D gene is TRBD2 (5 bases). The CDR3 runs to 15 residues. Germline V gives CDR1 LNHDA, CDR2 SQIVND (reference sequence). V lost 9 bases and J lost 0, with 15 bases in between.